The T cell receptor (beta chain) described here comes from a study of long-term antiretroviral therapy in people with HIV. As for this clone: Its specificity is unknown.

Sequencing used immunoSEQ v3.0 at survey level. Libraries were prepared by immunoSEQ multiplex PCR; TCRdb keeps only in-frame clonotypes and omits some of them. This sample has about 24,000 clones; about four fifths occur once, and the top ten carry 5.6%. Before they underwent DNA extraction, samples held about 1-10 million cryopreserved PBMC. Points from the study as a whole: There were no data on ART adherence, viral resistance or therapy changes, a gap that limits inferences about post-ART repertoire changes.

This CDR3 is 18 amino acids long. The J segment lost 0 bases and the V segment lost 4 bases, leaving 12 bases of the junction unmatched. The sequencing here drew on unsorted PBMCs, taken 0.7 years before starting antiretroviral therapy. The source of this sequence is a man under 40 with HIV. The chain joins TRBV23-1 to TRBJ1-5, with 7 bases identical to TRBD1. TRBV23-1 is an ORF, with its function uncertain. The CDR3, as DNA: TGCGCCAGCAGTCGTGTACAGGGGTGGGCAATTAGCAATCAGCCCCAGCATTTT. Translating it yields CASSRVQGWAISNQPQHF.